This T cell receptor beta chain stems from a study of beta chain features in type 1 diabetes. Points from the study as a whole: The study found moderately but significantly shorter TCRB CDR3s in all four CD4+ subsets of Type 1 diabetes patients.

Each sorted fraction was over 95% pure. What was sequenced were expressed TCRB transcripts, since all of the isolated RNA had been reverse transcribed. Assay used: immunoSEQ multiplex PCR; TCRdb lists only in-frame clones, some missing. The sample lists some 660,000 clones; 11% to 15% were seen once. This clone appeared a few times. Antigen unknown. V was trimmed by 2 bases and J by 6 bases, leaving 8 bases between them. The CDR3 consists of 11 residues. CDR1 GTSNPN and CDR2 SVGIG come from the germline V gene (reference sequence). The V and J genes are TRBV30 and TRBJ2-7, with D uncertain. This sequence originates from a man aged 18-30 years with type 1 diabetes. The material sequenced was naive CD4+ T cells from blood. CDR3 nucleotide sequence: TGTGCCTGGAGTCCCATCAGCGAGCAGTACTTC. Amino acid sequence: CAWSPISEQYF.